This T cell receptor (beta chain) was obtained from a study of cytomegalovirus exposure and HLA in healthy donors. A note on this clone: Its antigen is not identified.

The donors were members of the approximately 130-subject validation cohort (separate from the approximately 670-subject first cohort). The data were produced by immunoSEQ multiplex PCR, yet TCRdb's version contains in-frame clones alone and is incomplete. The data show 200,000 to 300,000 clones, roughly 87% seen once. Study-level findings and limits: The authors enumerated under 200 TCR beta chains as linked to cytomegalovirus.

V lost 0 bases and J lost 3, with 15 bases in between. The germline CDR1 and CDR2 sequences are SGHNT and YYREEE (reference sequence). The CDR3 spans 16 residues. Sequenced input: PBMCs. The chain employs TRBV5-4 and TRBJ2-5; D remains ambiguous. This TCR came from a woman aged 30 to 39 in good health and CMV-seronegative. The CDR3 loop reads CASSLGWQAAEETQYF. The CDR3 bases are TGTGCCAGCAGCTTGGGTTGGCAGGCCGCAGAAGAGACCCAGTACTTC.